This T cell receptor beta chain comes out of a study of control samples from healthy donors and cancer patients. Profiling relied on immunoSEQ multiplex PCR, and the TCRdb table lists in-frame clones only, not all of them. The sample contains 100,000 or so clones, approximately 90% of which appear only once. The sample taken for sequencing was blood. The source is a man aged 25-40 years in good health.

CDR3 nucleotide sequence: TGCAGCGTTGAAGATCAGGACCGAATTTACGGCTACACCTTC. It encodes CSVEDQDRIYGYTF. The rearrangement joins TRBV29-1 to TRBJ1-2; no clear D. The CDR3 covers 14 residues. The ends were cut back, 0 bases at V and 8 bases at J, with 16 bases in the middle. CDR1 is SQVTM and CDR2 is ANQGSEA in the germline V gene. Full variable domain (rest looked up from reference TRBV29-1 and TRBJ1-2): SAVISQKPSRDICQRGTSLTIQCQVDSQVTMMFWYRQQPGQSLTLIATANQGSEATYESGFVIDKFPISRPNLTFSTLTVSNMSPEDSSIYLCSVEDQDRIYGYTFGSGTRLTVV.